This TCR beta chain is drawn from a study of T cell responses to AZD1222 COVID-19 vaccine. Study-level points and caveats: Spike-specific TCR breadth rose after two AZD1222 doses, and depth rose as well.

About this clone itself: Its matching antigen is unknown.

Profiled with immunoSEQ multiplex PCR; TCRdb holds only in-frame clones, not every one. The data hold about 59,000 clones, with approximately 92% observed a single time. V shed 4 bases and J shed 3 bases, with 13 bases lying between them. CDR3 length: 15 amino acids. Germline CDR1 and CDR2: MNHEY and SVGAGI. The sample was peripheral blood, taken 28 days after the second AZD1222 dose. The rearrangement uses TRBV6-5 and TRBJ1-3; perhaps TRBD1 as D (5 bases). The TCR sequence derives from an adult who received the AZD1222 COVID-19 vaccine. The CDR3 loop reads CASSLLGTIGNTIYF. CDR3 DNA: TGTGCCAGCAGTTTACTTGGGACGATTGGAAACACCATATATTTT.